These 20 T cell receptor beta chains originate from one sample sequenced in a study of memory B cells and T cells in multiple sclerosis. The repertoire was sequenced with immunoSEQ multiplex PCR; TCRdb's copy has only in-frame clones and lacks some. The data hold under 50,000 clones, with over 75% observed a single time. No cognate antigen is known for these TCRs. After stimulus-free culture, autoproliferating CFSE-dim and non-proliferating CFSE-high T cells were sequenced separately. Replicate wells were pooled after more than six days of stimulus-free culture of around 54 million CFSE-labeled PBMCs. Material for sequencing was PBMCs from blood kept in culture. The receptors were gathered from a human donor with multiple sclerosis.

The rearrangement uses TRBV5-1 and TRBJ2-3; 8 nucleotides line up with TRBD2. V lost 4 bases and J lost 3; bases outside the gene matches: 10. CDR1 and CDR2 from the germline V gene are SGHRS and YFSETQ. The CDR3 has 16 residues. The CDR3: CASSAPPREGTDTQYF. CDR3 nucleotide sequence: TGCGCCAGCAGCGCCCCGCCCCGGGAGGGGACAGATACGCAGTATTTT.

In nucleotides, the CDR3 is TGCGCCAGCAGCTTGGGGCACGACTCCTACGAGCAGTACTTC. It encodes CASSLGHDSYEQYF. This sequence joins TRBV5-1 and TRBJ2-7; D is undetermined. V shed 0 bases and J shed 0 bases, with 7 bases lying between them. Germline loops: CDR1 SGHRS, CDR2 YFSETQ. The CDR3 has 14 residues.

V and J are TRBV7-8 and TRBJ1-3; D unresolved. V was cut by 0 bases and J by 1 base, with 13 bases left in between. This CDR3 has 17 amino acids. The V gene's germline CDR1 is SGHVS and CDR2 FQNEAQ. The chain's CDR3 is CASSLAGSWGSGNTIYF. CDR3 nucleotides: TGTGCCAGCAGCTTAGCGGGCAGTTGGGGATCTGGAAACACCATATATTTT.

This clone appeared once. The chain couples TRBV9 to TRBJ1-2, with TRBD1 matching 7 bases. The CDR3 runs 15 residues. The V and J ends lost 3 bases and 8 bases, in that order; junction bases with no gene match: 13. Per the germline V gene, CDR1 is SGDLS and CDR2 is YYNGEE. The CDR3 nucleotides are TGTGCCAGCAGCGCATTACGACAGGGATCAGACGGCTACACCTTC. It translates to CASSALRQGSDGYTF.

The rearrangement uses TRBV7-8 and TRBJ2-1, with D unclear. The CDR3 extends over 15 amino acids. Looked up from germline, CDR1 is SGHVS and CDR2 is FQNEAQ. V lost 1 base and J 0 bases, leaving 7 bases between the germline ends. The CDR3 DNA reads TGTGCCAGCAGCTTAGTCGGTAGCTCCTACAATGAGCAGTTCTTC. This codes for CASSLVGSSYNEQFF.

This chain connects TRBV7-2 to TRBJ2-1; D unclear. This CDR3 spans 12 amino acids. Germline V gene lookup returns CDR1 SGHTA and CDR2 FQGNSA. V was pared by 6 bases and J by 5 bases, with 8 bases between. DNA for the CDR3: TGTGCCAGCAGTCTCGCCCACAATGAGCAGTTCTTC. Translation gives CASSLAHNEQFF.

The chain combines TRBV2 with TRBJ2-5; D unresolved. CDR1 and CDR2 (germline): SNHLY, FYNNEI. The V and J ends lost 7 bases and 5 bases respectively, with 8 bases between them. The CDR3 spans 11 residues. DNA of the CDR3: TGTGCCAGCAACATAGATGAGACCCAGTACTTC. Encoded protein: CASNIDETQYF.

CDR3 loop: CASSLAGTGGYEQYF. Written as DNA, the CDR3 is TGTGCCAGCAGCTTAGCCGGGACAGGGGGCTACGAGCAGTACTTC. The V gene is TRBV11-3, the J gene TRBJ2-5; 11 nucleotides align to TRBD1. The tail of the sequence fits TRBJ2-7 better, so the J call may be wrong. CDR3 length: 15 residues. Germline lookup yields CDR1 SGHNT and CDR2 YENEEA.

The J gene is TRBJ1-5, the V gene TRBV9, with TRBD1 matching over 7 bases. Germline trimming cut 0 bases from V and 5 bases from J; bases unmatched to any gene: 5. This CDR3 is built from 15 residues. Germline V CDR1 and CDR2: SGDLS, YYNGEE. CDR3 coding DNA: TGTGCCAGCAGCGTAGCTGGCGACAGGGATCAGCCCCAGCATTTT. Amino acid sequence: CASSVAGDRDQPQHF.

V and J are TRBV6-5 and TRBJ2-3; TRBD2 might be the D (6 bases). CDR3 length: 12 residues. Germline loops: CDR1 MNHEY, CDR2 SVGAGI. V was pared by 2 bases and J by 9 bases, with 9 bases between. The CDR3 is CASSYGSGTQYF. CDR3 bases: TGTGCCAGCAGTTACGGGAGCGGGACGCAGTATTTT.

This chain connects TRBV7-9 to TRBJ1-2; a possible D gene is TRBD1 (5 bases). This CDR3 region has 14 residues. The germline V and J ends were trimmed by 6 bases and 6 bases, with 17 bases remaining between them. Germline V gives CDR1 SEHNR, CDR2 FQNEAQ (reference sequence). The CDR3 sequence is CASSSTSGEHGYTF. The DNA of the CDR3 is TGTGCCAGCAGTTCTACGTCGGGGGAGCATGGCTACACCTTC.

The chain recombines TRBV10-2 with TRBJ2-7; 10 bases line up with TRBD1. Germline CDR1 WSHSY, CDR2 SAAADI. The CDR3 length is 15 residues. V shed 3 bases and J 9 bases; nucleotides not matched to a gene: 11. The CDR3 DNA sequence: TGCGCCAGCAGTGATCCCGGGACAGGGGCGCAGGGGCAGTACTTC. Its translation: CASSDPGTGAQGQYF.

The chain uses TRBV29-1 and TRBJ2-1, with 8 bases that match TRBD2. Trimming took 5 bases from V and 7 from J; bases not matched to a gene: 13. In germline, CDR1 is SQVTM, CDR2 ANQGSEA. The CDR3 covers 15 residues. The CDR3 here is CSVRRSGAGRNEQFF. The CDR3 DNA sequence: TGCAGCGTTCGCCGTAGCGGGGCGGGTCGGAATGAGCAGTTCTTC.

This clone was found once. The chain has TRBV9 and TRBJ2-1; 8 positions agree with TRBD1. Trimming cost V 7 bases and J 4 bases; bases outside gene matches: 4. Germline V CDR1 and CDR2: SGDLS, YYNGEE. The CDR3 has 13 residues. The CDR3 bases are TGTGCCAGCGGCAGACAGGGGTACAATGAGCAGTTCTTC. Its translation: CASGRQGYNEQFF. The full variable domain, rest sourced from reference TRBV9 and TRBJ2-1, is DSGVTQTPKHLITATGQRVTLRCSPRSGDLSVYWYQQSLDQGLQFLIQYYNGEERAKGNILERFSAQQFPDLHSELNLSSLELGDSALYFCASGRQGYNEQFFGPGTRLTVL.

CDR3 bases: TGTGCCAGCTCACCATCTGGCACAGATACGCAGTATTTT. Translating it yields CASSPSGTDTQYF. This chain joins TRBV18 and TRBJ2-3; D is uncertain. The CDR3 totals 13 residues. The germline V and J ends were trimmed by 2 bases and 1 base, with 4 bases remaining between them. Per the germline V gene, CDR1 is KGHSH and CDR2 is LQKENI. The full variable domain, rest sourced from reference TRBV18 and TRBJ2-3, is NAGVMQNPRHLVRRRGQEARLRCSPMKGHSHVYWYRQLPEEGLKFMVYLQKENIIDESGMPKERFSAEFPKEGPSILRIQQVVRGDSAAYFCASSPSGTDTQYFGPGTRLTVL.

This clone has just a few counts. This chain connects TRBV4-1 to TRBJ1-6; tentative D call: TRBD1 (5 bases). This CDR3 has 14 amino acids. Between the trimmed V and J ends, which lost 4 bases and 5 bases, there was a span of 9 bases. Germline CDR1 MGHRA, CDR2 YSYEKL. Here the CDR3 DNA reads TGCGCCAGCAGCCTCGGGACTAATAATTCACCCCTCCACTTT. Protein sequence: CASSLGTNNSPLHF.

The genes are TRBV9 and TRBJ2-5, with 8 positions matching TRBD1. This CDR3 region has 15 residues. V gave up 4 bases and J gave up 2 bases; unmatched junction bases: 7. In germline, CDR1 is SGDLS, CDR2 YYNGEE. The CDR3 region is CASSPWTGLQETQYF. Here the CDR3 DNA reads TGTGCCAGCAGCCCATGGACAGGGCTTCAAGAGACCCAGTACTTC.

In DNA, the CDR3 is TGCAGTGCTACGCACCAAGAGACCCAGTACTTC. Encoded protein: CSATHQETQYF. The chain has TRBV20-1 and TRBJ2-5; no definite D call. CDR1 is DFQATT, CDR2 SNEGSKA, per germline (reference sequence). The CDR3 spans 11 residues. Trimming left V 4 bases short and J 0 bases short, with 3 bases between.

The rearrangement links TRBV29-1 to TRBJ2-6, with D possibly TRBD2 on 7 matching bases. The V and J ends lost 6 bases and 2 bases respectively, with 11 bases between them. This CDR3 is built from 14 residues. Per germline, CDR1 SQVTM and CDR2 ANQGSEA. Written as DNA, the CDR3 is TGCAGCGTGTGGGGGGGGCCTGGGGCCAACGTCCTGACTTTC. It specifies CSVWGGPGANVLTF.

CDR3 sequence reads: CASRETGVTGELFF. The CDR3 DNA follows: TGTGCCAGCAGGGAGACAGGGGTCACCGGGGAGCTGTTTTTT. The rearrangement uses TRBV7-9 and TRBJ2-2; TRBD1 aligns across 8 bases. V lost 6 bases and J lost 4; bases outside the gene matches: 4. Germline CDR1 is SEHNR and CDR2 is FQNEAQ (reference sequence). This CDR3 is 14 amino acids long.